This T cell receptor (beta chain) was found in a study of Ad26.COV2.S vaccination and SARS-CoV-2 variants. The treatment here: about 20 received Ad26.COV2.S at low or high dose, single or two shots; about 5 received placebo; per-sample allocation not given. Vaccine and placebo recipients were sampled on day 63 after the first injection. At a Boston site, the person donating was an adult of 18-55 years. Profiled with immunoSEQ multiplex PCR; TCRdb holds only in-frame clones, not every one. The table lists hundreds of thousands of clones, roughly 91% of them singletons. The material was peripheral blood, obtained in a trial of Ad26.COV2.S vaccine versus placebo. The TCR was taken from a person between 18 and 59 years old who received the Ad26.COV2.S COVID-19 vaccine or a placebo.

In nucleotides, the CDR3 is TGCGCCAGCAGCTTGGGGGCTAGCGGGAGCTACGAGCAGTACTTC. It codes for CASSLGASGSYEQYF. The V call is TRBV5-1, the J call TRBJ2-7; 10 bases match TRBD2. This CDR3 spans 15 amino acids. The V gene end was trimmed by 0 bases and the J gene end by 3 bases; junction bases not matched to a gene: 3. Germline CDR1 SGHRS, CDR2 YFSETQ. The full variable domain, rest sourced from reference TRBV5-1 and TRBJ2-7, is KAGVTQTPRYLIKTRGQQVTLSCSPISGHRSVSWYQQTPGQGLQFLFEYFSETQRNKGNFPGRFSGRQFSNSRSEMNVSTLELGDSALYLCASSLGASGSYEQYFGPGTRLTVT.